These 27 T cell receptor beta chains were sequenced from one sample in a study of shared clonotypes between healthy human individuals. Sequencing was performed with immunoSEQ multiplex PCR; in TCRdb, only in-frame clones are kept and a portion is missing. Found here are hundreds of thousands of clones, approximately 90% of them singletons; the top ten hold roughly 22%. Positively selected for CCR7, the CD45RO-negative cells used as naive CD8 cells excluded terminally differentiated effector memory CD45RA+ cells. The specimen was naive CD8+ T cells sorted from blood. The receptors here all came from a young man in good health.

This rearrangement joins TRBV2 to TRBJ1-2; perhaps TRBD1 as D (6 bases). There are 12 residues in the CDR3. CDR1 and CDR2 from the germline V gene are SNHLY and FYNNEI. The ends were cut back, 9 bases at V and 4 bases at J, with 12 bases in the middle. CDR3 amino acids: CARGGQSYGYTF. The CDR3, as DNA: TGTGCCAGGGGAGGACAGAGCTATGGCTACACCTTC.

The gene calls are TRBV27 and TRBJ2-1; 8 bases agree with TRBD2. With 3 bases clipped from V and 5 bases from J, the junction kept 12 bases outside the gene matches. The CDR3 totals 17 residues. Germline loops: CDR1 MNHEY, CDR2 SMNVEV (reference sequence). The CDR3 sequence: CASSFKVSGTKNNEQFF. CDR3 nucleotide sequence: TGTGCCAGCAGTTTTAAGGTTAGCGGGACCAAAAACAATGAGCAGTTCTTC.

The rearrangement joins TRBV9 to TRBJ1-2; 7 bases align to TRBD1. The ends lost 0 bases at V and 4 bases at J; junction bases unmatched: 3. This CDR3 comprises 14 residues. The germline gives CDR1 SGDLS, CDR2 YYNGEE. The CDR3 is CASSVGDSSYGYTF. CDR3 in DNA: TGTGCCAGCAGCGTAGGGGACAGCAGCTATGGCTACACCTTC.

This chain uses TRBV11-2 with TRBJ1-4; weak D call: TRBD1 (5 bases). The germline gives CDR1 SGHAT, CDR2 FQNNGV. V was shortened by 1 base and J by 8 bases, with 17 bases between the two germline ends. There are 16 residues in the CDR3. CDR3 sequence reads: CASSLAPPGQVEKLFF. Written as DNA, the CDR3 is TGTGCCAGCAGCTTAGCGCCCCCGGGGCAAGTCGAAAAACTGTTTTTT. Supplemented by reference TRBV11-2 and TRBJ1-4, the full variable domain reads EAGVAQSPRYKIIEKRQSVAFWCNPISGHATLYWYQQILGQGPKLLIQFQNNGVVDDSQLPKDRFSAERLKGVDSTLKIQPAKLEDSAVYLCASSLAPPGQVEKLFFGSGTQLSVL.

The J gene is TRBJ2-1, the V gene TRBV28; D is perhaps TRBD2 (5 bases). This CDR3 spans 15 amino acids. CDR1 MDHEN and CDR2 SYDVKM come from the germline V gene. Trimming pared 10 bases from V and 6 bases from J, leaving 22 bases between. The CDR3 region is CATTIREYESNEQFF. The CDR3 DNA reads as TGTGCCACTACAATTAGGGAGTACGAGTCCAATGAGCAGTTCTTC. The full variable domain, its missing parts supplied by reference TRBV28 and TRBJ2-1, is DVKVTQSSRYLVKRTGEKVFLECVQDMDHENMFWYRQDPGLGLRLIYFSYDVKMKEKGDIPEGYSVSREKKERFSLILESASTNQTSMYLCATTIREYESNEQFFGPGTRLTVL.

Turning to this clone: At one end the junction does not follow the germline gene, possibly because of a read error. The chain uses TRBV7-7 and TRBJ1-1; D remains ambiguous. The CDR3 runs to 13 residues. Germline CDR1 SSHAT, CDR2 FNYEAQ (reference sequence). The CDR3 DNA is TGTGCTAGCAGCTCCAGTGAGAACACTGAAGCTTTCTTT. Translation gives CASSSSENTEAFF.

This clone appeared once. J is TRBJ1-2 and V is TRBV7-9; D is ambiguous. The CDR3 runs to 16 residues. V was cut by 2 bases and J by 1 base, with 14 bases left in between. The germline V gene encodes CDR1 SEHNR and CDR2 FQNEAQ (reference sequence). CDR3 residues: CASSLTAVGFNYGYTF. The CDR3 nucleotides are TGTGCCAGCAGCTTAACAGCGGTAGGATTTAACTATGGCTACACCTTC.

This chain connects TRBV27 to TRBJ2-1, with D perhaps matching TRBD2 (5 bases). This CDR3 comprises 15 residues. Trimming shortened V by 5 bases and J by 2 bases, and 13 bases separated the two germline ends. Germline V gene sequence: CDR1 MNHEY, CDR2 SMNVEV (reference sequence). CDR3 protein: CASSPLVGAYNEQFF. CDR3 in DNA: TGTGCCAGCAGTCCGCTAGTGGGAGCCTACAATGAGCAGTTCTTC.

This chain joins TRBV11-2 and TRBJ1-2, with D possibly matching TRBD1 (5 bases). Trimming left V 2 bases short and J 2 bases short, with 6 bases between. Germline loops: CDR1 SGHAT, CDR2 FQNNGV. CDR3 size: 13 residues. In DNA, the CDR3 is TGTGCCAGCAGCTTATGGGACAACTATGGCTACACCTTC. Translated, it gives CASSLWDNYGYTF.

The chain has TRBV25-1 and TRBJ2-3; no firm D call. CDR3 size: 13 residues. In germline, CDR1 is MGHDK, CDR2 SYGVNS. Trimming removed 3 bases at V and 2 bases at J, with 6 bases between. This CDR3 reads CASSEGYTDTQYF. CDR3 nucleotide sequence: TGTGCCAGCAGTGAGGGTTACACAGATACGCAGTATTTT.

J is TRBJ2-7 and V is TRBV27, with a tentative D call TRBD1 (6 bases). There are 14 residues in the CDR3. V was cut by 4 bases and J by 7 bases, with 17 bases left in between. Germline-derived CDR1 and CDR2 are MNHEY and SMNVEV (reference sequence). The CDR3 bases are TGTGCCAGCAGTTCCACAGGGTATTCATGGGAGCAGTACTTC. Protein: CASSSTGYSWEQYF.

This rearrangement joins TRBV4-1 to TRBJ2-7; D uncertain. The V and J ends lost 4 bases and 0 bases respectively, with 10 bases between them. There are 14 residues in the CDR3. Germline CDR1 and CDR2: MGHRA and YSYEKL. DNA of the CDR3: TGCGCCAGCAGCCGGCAGTTAAGCTCCTACGAGCAGTACTTC. This sequence encodes CASSRQLSSYEQYF.

The chain combines TRBV7-2 with TRBJ2-1; 8 nucleotides align to TRBD2. The CDR3 covers 12 residues. The ends lost 9 bases at V and 12 bases at J; junction bases unmatched: 10. Germline CDR1 and CDR2: SGHTA and FQGNSA. The CDR3 coding sequence is TGTGCCAGGAATACGATCCGGGAGGGGCAGTTCTTC. The encoded protein is CARNTIREGQFF.

Details on this clone: Other DNA sequences of this sample code for an identical CDR3. The chain uses TRBV5-1 and TRBJ1-2; 9 nucleotides line up with TRBD1. After removal of 4 bases from V and 5 bases from J, the junction contained 6 bases not matched to a gene. This CDR3 region has 14 residues. Per germline, CDR1 SGHRS and CDR2 YFSETQ. CDR3: CASSGGQGSYGYTF. CDR3 nucleotide sequence: TGCGCCAGCAGCGGCGGACAGGGGAGTTATGGCTACACCTTC. The variable domain in full, with the rest retrieved from reference TRBV5-1 and TRBJ1-2, is KAGVTQTPRYLIKTRGQQVTLSCSPISGHRSVSWYQQTPGQGLQFLFEYFSETQRNKGNFPGRFSGRQFSNSRSEMNVSTLELGDSALYLCASSGGQGSYGYTFGSGTRLTVV.

The chain links TRBV19 to TRBJ2-5; D gene ambiguous. This CDR3 spans 15 amino acids. CDR1 and CDR2 (germline): LNHDA, SQIVND (reference sequence). The germline V and J ends were trimmed by 5 bases and 1 base, with 14 bases remaining between them. CDR3 in amino acids: CASSGVARPQETQYF. In DNA form, the CDR3 reads TGTGCCAGTAGTGGCGTGGCCAGGCCCCAAGAGACCCAGTACTTC.

This chain uses TRBV7-9 with TRBJ2-4; 12 bases are a match to TRBD2. The CDR3 totals 15 residues. V was clipped by 7 bases and J by 8 bases; unmatched bases: 9. Germline loops: CDR1 SEHNR, CDR2 FQNEAQ (reference sequence). As DNA, the CDR3 is TGTGCCAGCAACAGACTAGCGGGAGCAGGAGACATTCAGTACTTC. Its translation: CASNRLAGAGDIQYF.

The chain carries TRBV29-1 and TRBJ2-1, with TRBD2 matching 12 bases. J was trimmed by 8 bases and V by 4 bases; bases with no gene match: 3. This CDR3 region has 13 residues. Germline values: CDR1 SQVTM, CDR2 ANQGSEA. CDR3: CSVGLAGGYEQFF. CDR3 nucleotides: TGCAGCGTTGGCCTAGCGGGAGGGTATGAGCAGTTCTTC.

The V and J genes are TRBV7-6 and TRBJ2-3; either TRBD1 or TRBD2 may supply D (5 bases each). The germline V gene encodes CDR1 SGHVS and CDR2 FNYEAQ. Trimming cost V 4 bases and J 4 bases, with 6 bases left between them. The CDR3 is 12 residues long. The DNA of the CDR3 is TGTGCCAGCAGCTGGGGGTCAGATACGCAGTATTTT. Its translation is CASSWGSDTQYF.

J is TRBJ1-2 and V is TRBV6-5; D gene uncertain. The V and J ends lost 0 bases and 6 bases respectively, with 14 bases between them. Germline V gene data show CDR1 as MNHEY and CDR2 as SVGAGI. The CDR3 is made up of 15 amino acids. The CDR3, as DNA: TGTGCCAGCAGTTACTCGCGGGAGGGAGTTGATGGCTACACCTTC. It translates to CASSYSREGVDGYTF.

This chain connects TRBV9 to TRBJ2-7; D possibly uses TRBD1 or TRBD2 (5 bases each). Trimming removed 3 bases from V and 2 bases from J, with 12 bases in between. Germline loops: CDR1 SGDLS, CDR2 YYNGEE. This CDR3 has 14 amino acids. DNA of the CDR3: TGTGCCAGCAGCGCCGAGGGGTCAGCCTACGAGCAGTACTTC. Its translation is CASSAEGSAYEQYF.

J is TRBJ2-5 and V is TRBV6-1; D gene uncertain. This CDR3 has 11 amino acids. Germline V gene lookup returns CDR1 MNHNS and CDR2 SASEGT. Trimming removed 7 bases from V and 5 bases from J, with 8 bases in between. CDR3 DNA sequence: TGTGCCAGCAAATTTCGGGAGACCCAGTACTTC. It codes for CASKFRETQYF.

The V and J genes are TRBV4-2 and TRBJ2-7; D unclear. Deletions cut 0 bases from V and 2 bases from J, with 14 bases between. Germline CDR1 LGHNA, CDR2 YNFKEQ. The CDR3 contains 16 residues. The CDR3 nucleotides are TGTGCCAGCAGCCAAGAGGCCCTACGGCTAGCCTACGAGCAGTACTTC. This codes for CASSQEALRLAYEQYF.

The CDR3 protein is CASSMGQAEQETQYF. CDR3 nucleotide sequence: TGTGCCAGCAGTATGGGACAGGCGGAACAAGAGACCCAGTACTTC. The chain uses TRBV28 and TRBJ2-5; 8 bases fit TRBD1. Germline CDR1 is MDHEN and CDR2 is SYDVKM. After removal of 5 bases from V and 2 bases from J, the junction contained 7 bases not matched to a gene. This CDR3 contains 15 residues.

The J gene is TRBJ1-1, the V gene TRBV30, with D unclear. This CDR3 contains 14 residues. V was trimmed by 3 bases and J by 3 bases, leaving 14 bases between them. Looked up from germline, CDR1 is GTSNPN and CDR2 is SVGIG (reference sequence). CDR3 sequence (DNA): TGTGCCTGGAGAACGAGCCGATCGGACACTGAAGCTTTCTTT. Protein: CAWRTSRSDTEAFF. The full variable domain, its missing parts supplied by reference TRBV30 and TRBJ1-1, is SQTIHQWPATLVQPVGSPLSLECTVEGTSNPNLYWYRQAAGRGLQLLFYSVGIGQISSEVPQNLSASRPQDRQFILSSKKLLLSDSGFYLCAWRTSRSDTEAFFGQGTRLTVV.

This clone was seen just once. V gene TRBV29-1 combines with J gene TRBJ2-7; D unclear. Per the germline V gene, CDR1 is SQVTM and CDR2 is ANQGSEA. The CDR3 is made up of 11 amino acids. V lost 7 bases to trimming and J lost 4 bases, with 11 bases between them. The CDR3 here is CSAPDGYEQYF. The CDR3 coding sequence is TGCAGCGCCCCGGACGGGTACGAGCAGTACTTC.

The V call is TRBV19, the J call TRBJ1-1; 8 bases are a match to TRBD1. The germline CDR1 and CDR2 sequences are LNHDA and SQIVND (reference sequence). With V trimmed by 3 bases and J by 6 bases, 3 bases remained unmatched. CDR3 length: 13 residues. The CDR3 region is CASSMLQGAEAFF. CDR3 DNA sequence: TGTGCCAGTAGTATGCTACAGGGGGCTGAAGCTTTCTTT.

The rearrangement links TRBV27 to TRBJ2-1; D might be TRBD2 (6 bases). This CDR3 has 13 amino acids. Germline V CDR1 and CDR2: MNHEY, SMNVEV (reference sequence). V dropped 3 bases and J dropped 10 bases, with 13 bases sitting between them. The CDR3 loop is CASSFGGRGEQFF. CDR3 DNA: TGTGCCAGCAGTTTTGGGGGGAGAGGGGAGCAGTTCTTC.